Sequencing of this TCR beta chain was carried out in a study of neoadjuvant nivolumab and ipilimumab in lung cancer. Study-wide points: Higher pretherapy blood TCR richness went with higher resected-tumor richness. From pretherapy to surgery, tumor richness and clonality rose with dual therapy. TCR receptors were sequenced in few samples.

Data came from immunoSEQ multiplex PCR; TCRdb stores just in-frame clones and leaves some out. The sample records 39,000 or so clones, 80% to 90% being singletons. This clone was recorded once. Its antigen is undetermined. This CDR3 is 15 amino acids long. The germline V gene has CDR1 SGHRS and CDR2 YFSETQ. The V segment lost 4 bases and the J segment 8 bases; nucleotides outside the gene matches: 9. The V and J genes are TRBV5-1 and TRBJ2-3; TRBD2 aligns across 11 bases. Sequences were derived from peripheral blood, sampled before neoadjuvant nivolumab, alone or with ipilimumab. The TCR originated in an adult with non-small cell lung cancer. CDR3 region: CASSPGASGRPTQYF. The CDR3, as DNA: TGCGCCAGCAGCCCCGGGGCTAGCGGGAGGCCTACGCAGTATTTT.